Shown below are 31 T cell receptor beta chains from a single sample sequenced in a study of cytomegalovirus exposure and HLA in healthy donors. With 60 Vbeta and 13 Jbeta primers, the PCR was carried out. Using immunoSEQ multiplex PCR, the repertoire was profiled, and TCRdb retains in-frame clones only, with some absent. Of 85,000 to 110,000 clones in the sample, around 65% were seen once. The sample was PBMCs. The receptor source for this set is a woman aged 50 to 60 in good health and CMV-seronegative.

This chain connects TRBV29-1 to TRBJ2-2, with D perhaps matching TRBD2 (5 bases). This CDR3 has 12 residues. Trimming removed 2 bases at V and 5 bases at J, with 6 bases between. CDR1 is SQVTM, CDR2 ANQGSEA, per germline. The CDR3 sequence: CSVERRTGELFF. CDR3 sequence (DNA): TGCAGCGTTGAACGGAGGACCGGGGAGCTGTTTTTT.

This rearrangement joins TRBV4-2 to TRBJ1-5; no reliable D call. There are 14 residues in the CDR3. CDR1 and CDR2 from the germline V gene are LGHNA and YNFKEQ. V lost 5 bases to trimming and J lost 6 bases, with 14 bases between them. The DNA for the CDR3 is TGTGCCAGCAGCGGTGGGCGGGAAGGTCAGCCCCAGCATTTT. Amino acid sequence: CASSGGREGQPQHF.

This clone was recorded once. The chain links TRBV4-2 to TRBJ2-1; TRBD2 might be the D (6 bases). CDR3 size: 16 residues. Germline V gene data show CDR1 as LGHNA and CDR2 as YNFKEQ. The V end was cut by 4 bases, the J end by 1 base, with 14 bases between. The CDR3 reads CASSPEEGYSYNEQFF. The DNA of the CDR3 is TGTGCCAGCAGCCCCGAGGAGGGGTATTCCTACAATGAGCAGTTCTTC.

The V gene is TRBV11-1, the J gene TRBJ2-1, with 8 positions matching TRBD2. Per the germline V gene, CDR1 is SGHAT and CDR2 is FQDESV (reference sequence). The V gene end was trimmed by 5 bases and the J gene end by 8 bases; junction bases not matched to a gene: 11. CDR3 size: 15 residues. CDR3 DNA: TGTGCCAGCAGCGAGCGGACTAGCAGTGTCGATGAGCAGTTCTTC. Protein sequence: CASSERTSSVDEQFF. The full variable domain, with the rest looked up from reference TRBV11-1 and TRBJ2-1, is EAEVAQSPRYKITEKSQAVAFWCDPISGHATLYWYRQILGQGPELLVQFQDESVVDDSQLPKDRFSAERLKGVDSTLKIQPAELGDSAMYLCASSERTSSVDEQFFGPGTRLTVL.

V is TRBV29-1 and J is TRBJ1-4; maybe TRBD1 (5 bases). Trimming shortened V by 4 bases and J by 5 bases, and 8 bases separated the two germline ends. Germline assignment: CDR1 SQVTM and CDR2 ANQGSEA. This CDR3 comprises 12 residues. CDR3 nucleotide sequence: TGCAGCGTTGGGCAGGGAAATGAAAAACTGTTTTTT. Residues: CSVGQGNEKLFF. Full variable domain (outside the CDR3, taken from reference TRBV29-1 and TRBJ1-4): SAVISQKPSRDICQRGTSLTIQCQVDSQVTMMFWYRQQPGQSLTLIATANQGSEATYESGFVIDKFPISRPNLTFSTLTVSNMSPEDSSIYLCSVGQGNEKLFFGSGTQLSVL.

The chain joins TRBV6-5 to TRBJ1-2; the D is unclear. The V end lost 8 bases, the J end lost 8 bases, and 15 bases lay between the germline ends. Germline CDR1 MNHEY, CDR2 SVGAGI. The CDR3 sequence is 12 residues long. DNA of the CDR3: TGTGCCAGCCACACGAGCGGGTTGGGCTACACCTTC. Its translation is CASHTSGLGYTF.

The V call is TRBV4-1, the J call TRBJ1-2; 8 nucleotides line up with TRBD1. Germline values: CDR1 MGHRA, CDR2 YSYEKL. This CDR3 contains 17 residues. V gave up 1 base and J gave up 7 bases; unmatched junction bases: 14. The CDR3 here is CASSQAQGGQVGFGYTF. The CDR3 DNA sequence: TGCGCCAGCAGCCAAGCCCAAGGGGGACAGGTGGGCTTTGGCTACACCTTC.

In this sample, this clone turned up a few times. This chain uses TRBV28 with TRBJ2-7; weak D call: TRBD2 (6 bases). This CDR3 region has 12 residues. Germline values: CDR1 MDHEN, CDR2 SYDVKM. V was trimmed by 6 bases and J by 3 bases, leaving 9 bases between them. CDR3 nucleotide sequence: TGTGCCAGCAGCTCAGCGGGCTACGAGCAGTACTTC. Encoded protein: CASSSAGYEQYF.

The V gene is TRBV6-1, the J gene TRBJ1-5; D possibly corresponds to TRBD1 (6 bases). Between the trimmed V and J ends, which lost 6 bases and 10 bases, there was a span of 16 bases. Germline V gene data show CDR1 as MNHNS and CDR2 as SASEGT. CDR3 length: 13 residues. The CDR3 region is CASRGTIPGPQHF. CDR3 DNA: TGTGCCAGCAGGGGGACAATTCCAGGTCCCCAGCATTTT.

A remark on this clone: Sequence at one end of the junction differs from germline and may be a read error. The genes are TRBV6-5 and TRBJ1-2, with D possibly TRBD1 on 6 matching bases. The CDR3 is 13 amino acids. Germline V gene data show CDR1 as MNHEY and CDR2 as SVGAGI. The DNA for the CDR3 is TGTGCCAGCAGTTATCGGCGGGAGGGGGGCTACCCCTTC. Translation gives CASSYRREGGYPF.

The chain has TRBV25-1 and TRBJ2-3; 7 nucleotides line up with TRBD2. The junction had 3 bases not matched to a gene; V was cut back by 7 bases and J by 2 bases. Germline values: CDR1 MGHDK, CDR2 SYGVNS. The CDR3 contains 13 residues. The CDR3 DNA reads TGTGCCAGCACGGCGGGAGCCACAGATACGCAGTATTTT. As protein: CASTAGATDTQYF.

The rearrangement joins TRBV7-2 to TRBJ1-1; D perhaps matches TRBD1 (5 bases). V was clipped by 8 bases and J by 1 base, with 17 bases between them. The CDR3 length is 15 residues. Germline CDR1 SGHTA, CDR2 FQGNSA. The CDR3 nucleotides read TGTGCCAGCTCGACCATAGCAGGGCCGAACACTGAAGCTTTCTTT. Its translation is CASSTIAGPNTEAFF.

The rearrangement uses TRBV25-1 and TRBJ2-1; weak D call: TRBD2 (5 bases). V lost 4 bases to trimming and J lost 0 bases, with 16 bases between them. The CDR3 contains 17 residues. Germline CDR1 is MGHDK and CDR2 is SYGVNS. This chain's CDR3 is CASSGAAWGVSYNEQFF. CDR3 bases: TGTGCCAGCAGTGGAGCCGCCTGGGGAGTCTCCTACAATGAGCAGTTCTTC. Supplemented by reference TRBV25-1 and TRBJ2-1, the full variable domain reads EADIYQTPRYLVIGTGKKITLECSQTMGHDKMYWYQQDPGMELHLIHYSYGVNSTEKGDLSSESTVSRIRTEHFPLTLESARPSHTSQYLCASSGAAWGVSYNEQFFGPGTRLTVL.

This chain links TRBV4-1 with TRBJ2-1; TRBD1 agrees at 7 bases. The V and J ends lost 3 bases and 12 bases, in that order; junction bases with no gene match: 14. The CDR3 has 15 residues. Germline CDR1 is MGHRA and CDR2 is YSYEKL. CDR3 nucleotide sequence: TGCGCCAGCAGCCATGCCGGAGAGGGGGCGATAGGGCAGTTCTTC. Protein: CASSHAGEGAIGQFF.

This clone was counted only a few times. The rearrangement links TRBV4-2 to TRBJ2-5, with D possibly being TRBD2 (7 bases). Germline CDR1 reads LGHNA; CDR2 reads YNFKEQ. This CDR3 has 14 amino acids. Trimming removed 1 base from V and 5 bases from J, with 11 bases in between. The CDR3 DNA reads TGTGCCAGCAGCCAAGTAGAGGGGGGGGAGACCCAGTACTTC. Its translation is CASSQVEGGETQYF.

V is TRBV27 and J is TRBJ2-3; 7 bases align to TRBD1. V shed 6 bases and J 5 bases; nucleotides not matched to a gene: 11. Germline CDR1 and CDR2: MNHEY and SMNVEV (reference sequence). There are 15 residues in the CDR3. The CDR3 DNA sequence: TGTGCCAGCAGCCGTTTGGTAGGGGGCGGAGATACGCAGTATTTT. Its protein product is CASSRLVGGGDTQYF.

This clone appeared a few times. The chain couples TRBV5-1 to TRBJ2-1, with D perhaps matching TRBD2 (5 bases). V was clipped by 4 bases and J by 0 bases, with 14 bases between them. The CDR3 loop spans 16 amino acids. Germline CDR1 reads SGHRS; CDR2 reads YFSETQ. This chain's CDR3 is CASSPTRIYSYNEQFF. CDR3 nucleotides: TGCGCCAGCAGCCCCACTAGAATATACTCCTACAATGAGCAGTTCTTC.

This chain joins TRBV7-8 and TRBJ1-5; weak D call: TRBD1 (5 bases). This CDR3 is built from 13 residues. Looked up from germline, CDR1 is SGHVS and CDR2 is FQNEAQ. The germline V and J ends were trimmed by 4 bases and 3 bases, with 7 bases remaining between them. CDR3 sequence: CASSYRTNQPQHF. The CDR3 DNA is TGTGCCAGCAGCTACAGGACCAATCAGCCCCAGCATTTT.

The chain uses TRBV5-4 and TRBJ1-1, with a possible D match to TRBD1 (5 bases). CDR1 and CDR2 from the germline V gene are SGHNT and YYREEE (reference sequence). V was pared by 0 bases and J by 4 bases, with 10 bases between. This CDR3 contains 14 residues. This CDR3 reads CASSLDRQGTEAFF. The CDR3 DNA is TGTGCCAGCAGCTTGGACAGGCAAGGCACTGAAGCTTTCTTT.

This chain joins TRBV29-1 and TRBJ1-5; a weak D match, TRBD1 (5 bases). This CDR3 has 16 residues. The V gene's germline CDR1 is SQVTM and CDR2 ANQGSEA. V gave up 6 bases and J gave up 0 bases, with 18 bases separating them. In DNA, the CDR3 is TGCAGCGTCATCGAGGCAGGGATCAATAGCAATCAGCCCCAGCATTTT. It codes for CSVIEAGINSNQPQHF.

As DNA, the CDR3 is TGTGCCAGCAGCTTGAGCTCAGGCTACGAGCAGTACTTC. Its protein is CASSLSSGYEQYF. The chain recombines TRBV5-6 with TRBJ2-7; D ambiguous. This CDR3 spans 13 amino acids. V was trimmed by 1 base and J by 3 bases, leaving 8 bases between them. CDR1 and CDR2 (germline): SGHDT, YYEEEE. The full variable domain, completed using reference TRBV5-6 and TRBJ2-7, is DAGVTQSPTHLIKTRGQQVTLRCSPKSGHDTVSWYQQALGQGPQFIFQYYEEEERQRGNFPDRFSGHQFPNYSSELNVNALLLGDSALYLCASSLSSGYEQYFGPGTRLTVT.

The rearrangement joins TRBV5-5 to TRBJ1-1, with D uncertain. CDR3 size: 14 residues. Trimming cost V 2 bases and J 0 bases, with 8 bases left between them. Per the germline V gene, CDR1 is SGHKS and CDR2 is YYEKEE (reference sequence). The CDR3 sequence is CASSFYQVNTEAFF. The CDR3 DNA sequence: TGTGCCAGCAGCTTTTACCAGGTGAACACTGAAGCTTTCTTT.

CDR3 loop: CASRTLEGGTSEQFF. CDR3 DNA sequence: TGTGCCAGCAGGACGCTGGAGGGGGGGACGAGTGAGCAGTTCTTC. This chain connects TRBV6-5 to TRBJ2-1, with D perhaps matching TRBD2 (7 bases). The germline gives CDR1 MNHEY, CDR2 SVGAGI. V was clipped by 6 bases and J by 9 bases, with 21 bases between them. This CDR3 has 15 residues.

The chain has TRBV4-2 and TRBJ2-7, with D maybe TRBD2 (7 bases). Germline loops: CDR1 LGHNA, CDR2 YNFKEQ. The CDR3 loop spans 15 amino acids. V lost 0 bases and J lost 2, with 11 bases in between. Here the CDR3 reads CASSQETGGPYEQYF. Here the CDR3 DNA reads TGTGCCAGCAGCCAAGAGACCGGGGGGCCCTACGAGCAGTACTTC.

V is TRBV7-2 and J is TRBJ2-5; D perhaps matches TRBD2 (5 bases). CDR1 is SGHTA and CDR2 is FQGNSA in the germline V gene. Between the trimmed V and J ends, which lost 4 bases and 7 bases, there was a span of 10 bases. This CDR3 is 12 amino acids long. The CDR3 DNA is TGTGCCAGCAGCTGGCGGGCAGGGACCCAGTACTTC. It encodes CASSWRAGTQYF.

J is TRBJ2-7 and V is TRBV7-2; TRBD2 agrees at 7 bases. The CDR3 contains 15 residues. V shed 1 base and J 4 bases; nucleotides not matched to a gene: 7. CDR1 is SGHTA, CDR2 FQGNSA, per germline. The CDR3 DNA reads as TGTGCCAGCAGCTTAGACTGGGCCGGGGGGTACGAGCAGTACTTC. This encodes CASSLDWAGGYEQYF.

V gene TRBV7-8 combines with J gene TRBJ1-5; the D gene is possibly TRBD1 (5 bases). Trimming took 5 bases from V and 6 from J, leaving 17 bases between them. Germline V gives CDR1 SGHVS, CDR2 FQNEAQ. This CDR3 contains 15 residues. Written as DNA, the CDR3 is TGTGCCAGCAGCATTGGGACGGGGGTGGTTCAGCCCCAGCATTTT. Translating it yields CASSIGTGVVQPQHF.

V gene TRBV9 combines with J gene TRBJ2-1; D gene uncertain. Germline V gene sequence: CDR1 SGDLS, CDR2 YYNGEE. The length of the CDR3 is 15 residues. Trimming removed 0 bases from V and 4 bases from J, with 11 bases in between. CDR3 residues: CASSVAGVGYNEQFF. CDR3 coding DNA: TGTGCCAGCAGCGTAGCTGGAGTTGGTTACAATGAGCAGTTCTTC. Full variable domain (rest looked up from reference TRBV9 and TRBJ2-1): DSGVTQTPKHLITATGQRVTLRCSPRSGDLSVYWYQQSLDQGLQFLIQYYNGEERAKGNILERFSAQQFPDLHSELNLSSLELGDSALYFCASSVAGVGYNEQFFGPGTRLTVL.

The chain combines TRBV29-1 with TRBJ2-5; D is unresolved. This CDR3 has 16 amino acids. V shed 4 bases and J shed 2 bases, with 20 bases lying between them. Germline-derived CDR1 and CDR2 are SQVTM and ANQGSEA. Written as DNA, the CDR3 is TGCAGCGTTGCAGTAGCCTGGGTGAGAAAACAAGAGACCCAGTACTTC. It yields the protein CSVAVAWVRKQETQYF.

The chain couples TRBV18 to TRBJ1-1; D is possibly TRBD1 (5 bases). From germline, CDR1 is KGHSH and CDR2 LQKENI. V lost 1 base to trimming and J lost 5 bases, with 11 bases between them. The CDR3 is 14 amino acids. CDR3: CASSPHQGGTEAFF. For the CDR3, the DNA is TGTGCCAGCTCACCACACCAGGGAGGAACTGAAGCTTTCTTT.

V usage is TRBV7-2 and J usage is TRBJ2-1; 13 bases agree with TRBD2. The J segment lost 9 bases and the V segment lost 4 bases, leaving 6 bases of the junction unmatched. Germline assignment: CDR1 SGHTA and CDR2 FQGNSA. The CDR3 runs to 15 residues. This CDR3 is CASSWTSGRVSEQFF. DNA of the CDR3: TGTGCCAGCAGCTGGACTAGCGGGAGAGTCAGTGAGCAGTTCTTC. Supplemented by reference TRBV7-2 and TRBJ2-1, the full variable domain reads GAGVSQSPSNKVTEKGKDVELRCDPISGHTALYWYRQSLGQGLEFLIYFQGNSAPDKSGLPSDRFSAERTGGSVSTLTIQRTQQEDSAVYLCASSWTSGRVSEQFFGPGTRLTVL.